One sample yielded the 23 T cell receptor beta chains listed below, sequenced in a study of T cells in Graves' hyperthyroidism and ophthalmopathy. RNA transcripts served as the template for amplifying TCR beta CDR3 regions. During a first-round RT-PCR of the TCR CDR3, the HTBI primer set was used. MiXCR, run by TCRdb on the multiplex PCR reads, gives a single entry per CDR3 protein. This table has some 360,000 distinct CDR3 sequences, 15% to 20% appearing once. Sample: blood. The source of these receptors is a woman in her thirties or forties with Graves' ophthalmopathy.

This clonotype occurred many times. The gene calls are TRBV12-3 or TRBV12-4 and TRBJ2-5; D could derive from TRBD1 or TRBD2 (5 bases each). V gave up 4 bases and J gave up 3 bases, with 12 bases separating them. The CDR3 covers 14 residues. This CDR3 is CASSYRDGKETQYF. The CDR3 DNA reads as TGTGCCAGCAGTTATCGGGACGGGAAAGAGACCCAGTACTTC.

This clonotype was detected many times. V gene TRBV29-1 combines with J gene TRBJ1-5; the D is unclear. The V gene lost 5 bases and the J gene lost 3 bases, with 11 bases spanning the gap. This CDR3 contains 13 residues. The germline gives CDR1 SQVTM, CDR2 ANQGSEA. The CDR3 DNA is TGCAGCGTTCGAAAAGGTACCAATCAGCCCCAGCATTTT. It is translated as CSVRKGTNQPQHF.

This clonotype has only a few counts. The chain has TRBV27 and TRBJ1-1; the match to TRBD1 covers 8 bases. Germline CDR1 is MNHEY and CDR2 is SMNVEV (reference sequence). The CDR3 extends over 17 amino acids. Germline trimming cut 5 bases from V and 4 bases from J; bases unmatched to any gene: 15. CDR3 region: CASSGGTGRNAGTEAFF. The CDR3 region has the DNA TGTGCCAGCAGTGGAGGGACAGGCCGCAACGCGGGCACTGAAGCTTTCTTT.

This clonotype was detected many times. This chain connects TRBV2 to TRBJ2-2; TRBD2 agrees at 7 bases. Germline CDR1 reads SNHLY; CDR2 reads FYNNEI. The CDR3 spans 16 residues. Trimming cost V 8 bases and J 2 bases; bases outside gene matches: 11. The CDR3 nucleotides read TGTGCCAGCCTCTCGTGGGGGGGTGAAAACACCGGGGAGCTGTTTTTT. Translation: CASLSWGGENTGELFF.

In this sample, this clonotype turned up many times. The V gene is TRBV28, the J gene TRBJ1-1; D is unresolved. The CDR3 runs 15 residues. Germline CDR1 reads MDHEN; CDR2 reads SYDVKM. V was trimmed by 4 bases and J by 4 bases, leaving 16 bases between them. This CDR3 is CASSSMGLWGTEAFF. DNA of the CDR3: TGTGCCAGCAGTTCTATGGGTCTTTGGGGCACTGAAGCTTTCTTT.

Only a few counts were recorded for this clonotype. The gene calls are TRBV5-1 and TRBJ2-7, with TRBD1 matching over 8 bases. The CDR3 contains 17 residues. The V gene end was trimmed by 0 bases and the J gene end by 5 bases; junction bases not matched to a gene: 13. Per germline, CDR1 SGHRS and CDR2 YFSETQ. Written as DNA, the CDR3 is TGCGCCAGCAGCTTGGGACCCGACAGGGGTTTTTTCCACGAGCAGTACTTC. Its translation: CASSLGPDRGFFHEQYF.

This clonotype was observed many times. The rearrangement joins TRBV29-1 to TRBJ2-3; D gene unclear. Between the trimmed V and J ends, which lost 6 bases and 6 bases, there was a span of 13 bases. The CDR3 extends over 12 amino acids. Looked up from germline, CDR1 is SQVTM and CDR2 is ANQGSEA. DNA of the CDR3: TGCAGCGTCCACCCAAACGTGGATACGCAGTATTTT. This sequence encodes CSVHPNVDTQYF.

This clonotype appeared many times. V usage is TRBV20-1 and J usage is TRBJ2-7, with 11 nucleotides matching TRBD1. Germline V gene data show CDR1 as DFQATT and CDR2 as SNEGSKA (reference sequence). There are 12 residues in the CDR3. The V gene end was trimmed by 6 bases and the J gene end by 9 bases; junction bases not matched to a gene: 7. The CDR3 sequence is CSALDRGLRQYF. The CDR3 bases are TGCAGTGCCCTGGACAGGGGGCTTAGGCAGTACTTC.

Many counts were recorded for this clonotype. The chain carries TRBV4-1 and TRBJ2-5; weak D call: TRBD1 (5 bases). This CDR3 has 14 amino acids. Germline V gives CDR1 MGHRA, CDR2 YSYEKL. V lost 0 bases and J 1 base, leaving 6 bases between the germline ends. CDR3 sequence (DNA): TGCGCCAGCAGCCAAGAAGGGGTCCAAGAGACCCAGTACTTC. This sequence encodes CASSQEGVQETQYF.

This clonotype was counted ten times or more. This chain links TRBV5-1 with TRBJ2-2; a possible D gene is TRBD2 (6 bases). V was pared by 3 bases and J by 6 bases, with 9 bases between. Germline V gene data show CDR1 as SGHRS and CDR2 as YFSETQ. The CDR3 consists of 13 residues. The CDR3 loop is CASSSWGAGELFF. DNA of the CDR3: TGCGCCAGCAGCTCGTGGGGGGCCGGGGAGCTGTTTTTT. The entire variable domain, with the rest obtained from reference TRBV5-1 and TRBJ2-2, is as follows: KAGVTQTPRYLIKTRGQQVTLSCSPISGHRSVSWYQQTPGQGLQFLFEYFSETQRNKGNFPGRFSGRQFSNSRSEMNVSTLELGDSALYLCASSSWGAGELFFGEGSRLTVL.

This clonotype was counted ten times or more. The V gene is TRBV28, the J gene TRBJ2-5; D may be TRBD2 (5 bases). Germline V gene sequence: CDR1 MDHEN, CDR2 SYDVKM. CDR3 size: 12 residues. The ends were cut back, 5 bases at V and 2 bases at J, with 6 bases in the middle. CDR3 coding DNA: TGTGCCAGCAGTCGGACTCAAGAGACCCAGTACTTC. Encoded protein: CASSRTQETQYF.

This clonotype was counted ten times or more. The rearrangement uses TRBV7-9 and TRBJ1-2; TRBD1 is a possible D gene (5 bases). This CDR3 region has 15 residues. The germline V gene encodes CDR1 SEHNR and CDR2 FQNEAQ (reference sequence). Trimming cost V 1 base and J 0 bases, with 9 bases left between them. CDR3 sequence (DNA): TGTGCCAGCAGCTTAGATGGGGGGTCTAACTATGGCTACACCTTC. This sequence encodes CASSLDGGSNYGYTF.

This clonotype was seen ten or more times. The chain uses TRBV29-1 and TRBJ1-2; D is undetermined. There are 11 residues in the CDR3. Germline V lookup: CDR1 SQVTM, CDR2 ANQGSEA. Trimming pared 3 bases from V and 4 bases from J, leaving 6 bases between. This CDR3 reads CSVDASYGYTF. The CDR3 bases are TGCAGCGTTGATGCTAGCTATGGCTACACCTTC.

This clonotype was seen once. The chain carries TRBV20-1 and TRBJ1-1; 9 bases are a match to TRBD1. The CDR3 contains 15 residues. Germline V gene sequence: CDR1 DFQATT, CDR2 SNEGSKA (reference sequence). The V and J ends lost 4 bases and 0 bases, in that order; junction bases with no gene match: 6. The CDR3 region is CSANPGQGLNTEAFF. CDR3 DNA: TGCAGTGCTAATCCGGGACAGGGATTGAACACTGAAGCTTTCTTT.

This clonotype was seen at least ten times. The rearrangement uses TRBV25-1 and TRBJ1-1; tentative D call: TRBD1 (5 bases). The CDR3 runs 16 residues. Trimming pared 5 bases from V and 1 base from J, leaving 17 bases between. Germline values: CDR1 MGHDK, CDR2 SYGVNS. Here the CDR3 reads CASSPPSGGWNTEAFF. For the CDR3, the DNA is TGTGCCAGCAGTCCCCCATCGGGGGGATGGAACACTGAAGCTTTCTTT.

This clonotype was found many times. The CDR3 spells CASSFGDGTEAFF. CDR3 bases: TGCGCCAGCAGTTTCGGGGACGGAACTGAAGCTTTCTTT. The chain has TRBV4-3 and TRBJ1-1; D might be TRBD1 (5 bases). The CDR3 is 13 residues long. CDR1 is LGHNA, CDR2 YSLEER, per germline. The V end lost 6 bases, the J end lost 5 bases, and 13 bases lay between the germline ends.

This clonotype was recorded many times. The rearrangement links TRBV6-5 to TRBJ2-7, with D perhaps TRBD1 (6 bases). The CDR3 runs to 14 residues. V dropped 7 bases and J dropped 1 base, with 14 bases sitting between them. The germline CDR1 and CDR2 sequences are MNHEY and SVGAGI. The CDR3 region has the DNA TGTGCCAGCAAGCCTCCGGGACATTCCTACGAGCAGTACTTC. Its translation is CASKPPGHSYEQYF.

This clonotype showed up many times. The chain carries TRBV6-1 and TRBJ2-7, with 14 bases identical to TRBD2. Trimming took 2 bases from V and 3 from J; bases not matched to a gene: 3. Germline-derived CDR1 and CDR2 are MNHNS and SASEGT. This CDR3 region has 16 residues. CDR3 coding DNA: TGTGCCAGCAGTGAATCGGGACTAGCGGGAGTCTACGAGCAGTACTTC. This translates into CASSESGLAGVYEQYF.

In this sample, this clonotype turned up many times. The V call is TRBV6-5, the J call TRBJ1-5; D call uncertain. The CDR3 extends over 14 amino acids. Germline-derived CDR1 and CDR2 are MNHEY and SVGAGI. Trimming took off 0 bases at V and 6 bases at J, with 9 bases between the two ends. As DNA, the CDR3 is TGTGCCAGCAGTTACTCAGGGTCTGGTCAGCCCCAGCATTTT. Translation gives CASSYSGSGQPQHF.

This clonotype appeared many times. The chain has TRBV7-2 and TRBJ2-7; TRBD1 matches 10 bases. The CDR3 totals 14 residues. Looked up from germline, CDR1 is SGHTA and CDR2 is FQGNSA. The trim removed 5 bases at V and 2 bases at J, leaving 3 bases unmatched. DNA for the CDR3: TGTGCCAGCAGCCTCGGGACAGGGGCCTACGAGCAGTACTTC. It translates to CASSLGTGAYEQYF.

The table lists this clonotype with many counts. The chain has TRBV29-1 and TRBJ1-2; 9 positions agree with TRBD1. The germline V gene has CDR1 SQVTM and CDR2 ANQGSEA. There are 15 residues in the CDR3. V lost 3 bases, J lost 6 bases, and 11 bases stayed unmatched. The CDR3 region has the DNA TGCAGCGTTGACGGGACAGGGCCTGGTGGGGATGGCTACACCTTC. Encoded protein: CSVDGTGPGGDGYTF. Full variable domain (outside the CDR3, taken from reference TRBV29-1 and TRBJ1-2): SAVISQKPSRDICQRGTSLTIQCQVDSQVTMMFWYRQQPGQSLTLIATANQGSEATYESGFVIDKFPISRPNLTFSTLTVSNMSPEDSSIYLCSVDGTGPGGDGYTFGSGTRLTVV.

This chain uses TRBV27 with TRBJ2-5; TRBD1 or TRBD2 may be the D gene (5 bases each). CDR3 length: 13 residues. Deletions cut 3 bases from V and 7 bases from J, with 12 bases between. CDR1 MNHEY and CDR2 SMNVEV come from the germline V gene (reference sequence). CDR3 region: CASSLQGRGTQYF. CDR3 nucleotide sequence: TGTGCCAGCAGTTTGCAGGGCCGGGGGACCCAGTACTTC.

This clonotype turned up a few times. Here the CDR3 reads CASSRDLPTGPSDGYTF. The CDR3 DNA follows: TGTGCCAGCAGCCGAGACCTACCCACGGGACCGTCGGATGGCTACACCTTC. V usage is TRBV11-2 and J usage is TRBJ1-2, with D possibly matching TRBD1 (5 bases). V lost 5 bases, J lost 6 bases, and 25 bases lay in between. The CDR3 length is 17 residues. Germline CDR1 and CDR2: SGHAT and FQNNGV.